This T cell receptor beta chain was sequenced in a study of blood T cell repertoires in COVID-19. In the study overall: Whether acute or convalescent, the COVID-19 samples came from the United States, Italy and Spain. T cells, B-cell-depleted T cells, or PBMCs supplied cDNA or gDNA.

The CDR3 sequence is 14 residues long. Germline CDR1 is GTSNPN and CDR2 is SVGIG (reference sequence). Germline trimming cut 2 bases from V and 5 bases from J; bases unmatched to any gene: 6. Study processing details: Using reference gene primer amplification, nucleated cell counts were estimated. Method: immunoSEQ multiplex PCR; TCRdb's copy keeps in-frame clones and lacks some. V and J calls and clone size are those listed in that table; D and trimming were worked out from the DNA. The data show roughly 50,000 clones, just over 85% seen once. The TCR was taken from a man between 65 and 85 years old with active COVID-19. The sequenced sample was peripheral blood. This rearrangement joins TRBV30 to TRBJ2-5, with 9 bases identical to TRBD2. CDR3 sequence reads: CAWSISGGRETQYF. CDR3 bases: TGTGCCTGGAGTATTAGCGGGGGTCGGGAGACCCAGTACTTC.